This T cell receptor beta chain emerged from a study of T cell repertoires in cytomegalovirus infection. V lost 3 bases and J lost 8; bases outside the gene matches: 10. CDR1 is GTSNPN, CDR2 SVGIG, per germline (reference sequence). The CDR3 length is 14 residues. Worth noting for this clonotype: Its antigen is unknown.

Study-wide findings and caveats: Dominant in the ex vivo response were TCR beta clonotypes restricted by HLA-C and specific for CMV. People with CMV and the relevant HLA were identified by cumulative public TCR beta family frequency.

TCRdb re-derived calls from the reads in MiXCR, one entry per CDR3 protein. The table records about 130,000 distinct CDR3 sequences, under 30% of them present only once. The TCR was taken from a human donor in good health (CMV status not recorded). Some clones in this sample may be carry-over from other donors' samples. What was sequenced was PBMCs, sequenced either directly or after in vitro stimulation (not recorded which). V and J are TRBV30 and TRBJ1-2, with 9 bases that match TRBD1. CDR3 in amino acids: CAWSVPQGAGGYTF. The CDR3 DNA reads TGTGCCTGGAGCGTACCACAGGGGGCCGGGGGCTACACCTTC.